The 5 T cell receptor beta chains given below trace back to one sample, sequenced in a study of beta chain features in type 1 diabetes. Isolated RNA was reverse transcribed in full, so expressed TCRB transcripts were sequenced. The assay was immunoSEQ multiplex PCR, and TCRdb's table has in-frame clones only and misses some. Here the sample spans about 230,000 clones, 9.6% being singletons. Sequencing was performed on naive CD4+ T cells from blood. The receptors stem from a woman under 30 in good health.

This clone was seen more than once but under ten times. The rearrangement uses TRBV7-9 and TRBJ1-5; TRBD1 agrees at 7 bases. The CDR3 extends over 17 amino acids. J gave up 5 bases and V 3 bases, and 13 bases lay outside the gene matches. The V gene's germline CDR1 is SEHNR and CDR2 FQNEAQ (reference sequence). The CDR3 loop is CASSFGGGAGGHQPQHF. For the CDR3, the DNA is TGTGCCAGCAGCTTCGGCGGCGGGGCAGGGGGGCATCAGCCCCAGCATTTT.

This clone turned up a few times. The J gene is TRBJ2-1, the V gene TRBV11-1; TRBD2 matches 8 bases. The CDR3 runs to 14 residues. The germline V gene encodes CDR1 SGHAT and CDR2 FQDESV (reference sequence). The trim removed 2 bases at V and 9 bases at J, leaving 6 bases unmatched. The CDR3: CASSLRGGITEQFF. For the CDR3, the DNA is TGTGCCAGCAGCTTACGGGGGGGGATTACTGAGCAGTTCTTC.

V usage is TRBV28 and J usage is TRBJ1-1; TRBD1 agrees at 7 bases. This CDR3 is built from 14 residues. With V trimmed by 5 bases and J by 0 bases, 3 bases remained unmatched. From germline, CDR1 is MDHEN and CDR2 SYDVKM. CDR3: CASSIQGLNTEAFF. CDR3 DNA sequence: TGTGCCAGCAGTATACAGGGGCTGAACACTGAAGCTTTCTTT. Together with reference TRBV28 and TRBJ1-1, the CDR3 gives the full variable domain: DVKVTQSSRYLVKRTGEKVFLECVQDMDHENMFWYRQDPGLGLRLIYFSYDVKMKEKGDIPEGYSVSREKKERFSLILESASTNQTSMYLCASSIQGLNTEAFFGQGTRLTVV.

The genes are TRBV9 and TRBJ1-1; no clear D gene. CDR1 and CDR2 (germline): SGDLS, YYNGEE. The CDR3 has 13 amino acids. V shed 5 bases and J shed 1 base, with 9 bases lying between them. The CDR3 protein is CASSAGPNTEAFF. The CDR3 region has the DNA TGTGCCAGCAGTGCGGGTCCGAACACTGAAGCTTTCTTT.

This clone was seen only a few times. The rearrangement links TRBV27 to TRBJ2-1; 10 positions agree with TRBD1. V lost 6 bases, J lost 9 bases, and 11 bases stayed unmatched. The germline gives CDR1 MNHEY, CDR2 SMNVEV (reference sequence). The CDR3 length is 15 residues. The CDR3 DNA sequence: TGTGCCAGCAGGCAGGGACAGGGGCCGATTGGTGAGCAGTTCTTC. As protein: CASRQGQGPIGEQFF.